Reported below is one TCR beta chain. The antigen it recognizes is unknown. No base quality information exists; no much larger clone differs at one position. One collaborating source in Seattle enrolled patients during active infection and followed them longitudinally through the course of disease. Collaborating institutions collected whole blood in K2EDTA tubes following their own protocols. Collaborator samples were shipped for TCRbeta analysis as frozen whole blood, isolated PBMCs, or DNA extracted from either sample type. This record belongs to a study of blood T cell repertoires in COVID-19 (dated by TCRdb to between 2020 and 2021). In the study overall: The collaborator samples originated in the United States, Italy and Spain and spanned the acute and convalescent phases of COVID-19. The material from the prospective study consisted of cDNA or gDNA derived from T cells, B-cell-depleted T cells, or PBMCs. Samples came from the ongoing ImmuneRACE study (first 160 participants) plus 1,254 subjects from 6 global collaborators. A freely available public database, intended as a resource for researchers studying the immune response to SARS-CoV-2, is where the repertoires were released. Where available, HLA class I and class II types were taken from metadata supplied by the sample provider and were not determined by assay-based typing. Sample metadata almost always included a de-identified subject ID, COVID-19 status, age in years and sex. Deeply sampled blood TCRbeta repertoires from subjects exposed to, actively infected with, or recovered from COVID-19 were included in the dataset.

TCRbeta CDR3 regions were amplified from genomic DNA using the immunoSEQ Assay, a bias-controlled multiplex PCR. The paper's data handling went like this. Nucleated cell counts per sample were estimated from amplification of reference gene primers within the assay. To quantify the absolute abundance of each unique TCRbeta CDR3 rearrangement, sequence reads were collapsed and filtered. Productive Simpson clonality was computed per sample as the square root of Simpson's diversity index over productive rearrangements. TCRdb limited this immuneACCESS table to in-frame rearrangements with V and J called. A share of clones is missing; checked studies link under half to unresolved V genes, and the rest is unexplained. For V, J and clone size, that table is used; D and trimming come from the DNA. Present in this sample are some 64,000 clones, around 80% of which were seen just once. The ten largest make up more than 13% of the sample.

Findings and caveats that apply to the study as a whole: Clinical and demographic metadata were provided uncurated, with the amount varying by source and participant.

Specimen: peripheral blood. This clonotype was sampled from a man between 60 and 70 years old with COVID-19, enrolled during active disease.

The nucleotide sequence is TGTGCCAGCACCCCCGGCGGCGCGGGCACTGAAGCTTTCTTT. This gives the protein CASTPGGAGTEAFF. Recombination joined TRBV5-4 with TRBJ1-1; no D gene can be assigned with confidence. V sheds 6 bases and J sheds 4 bases, leaving 16 bases between their ends. Taken from the germline V gene (reference sequence), the CDR1 and CDR2 loops are SGHNT and YYREEE. The CDR3, cysteine through phenylalanine, is 14 amino acids long. Left in the record is the CDR3 DNA by itself, 42 bases read in frame from the first base.